Listed below are T cell receptor beta chains from one sample, sequenced in a study of shared clonotypes between healthy human individuals. TCRdb keeps only in-frame clones here, not all; method: immunoSEQ multiplex PCR. The sample includes over a million clones, around three quarters seen only once; the top ten take more than 0.45%. The specimen sequenced was memory CD4+ T cells from PBMCs. The receptors shown here come from a man younger than 35 in good health. Some clones in this sample may be carry-over from other donors' samples. The CDR3 runs from the conserved cysteine through the conserved F or W. The order of the fields is clone size, J gene, D gene, V gene, CDR3 protein, CDR3 DNA. D genes are given only for firm matches. Only some rows state a clone size, as once, few, many or a class for expanded clones.

abundance: .; j_gene: TRBJ2-1; d_gene: .; v_gene: TRBV7-2; CDR3aa: CASSLAPVQPTYNEQFF; CDR3nt: TGTGCCAGCAGCTTAGCGCCGGTCCAACCGACCTACAATGAGCAGTTCTTC
abundance: .; j_gene: TRBJ2-7; d_gene: .; v_gene: TRBV5-1; CDR3aa: CASSLALGGHEQYF; CDR3nt: TGCGCCAGCAGCTTGGCCCTAGGGGGTCACGAGCAGTACTTC
abundance: .; j_gene: TRBJ2-7; d_gene: .; v_gene: TRBV10-2; CDR3aa: CASRATSYPYEQYF; CDR3nt: TGCGCCAGCAGAGCTACTAGTTATCCTTACGAGCAGTACTTC
abundance: .; j_gene: TRBJ2-3; d_gene: .; v_gene: TRBV10-3; CDR3aa: CAINTGTSSTDTQYF; CDR3nt: TGTGCCATCAACACCGGGACTTCTAGCACAGATACGCAGTATTTT
abundance: .; j_gene: TRBJ1-1; d_gene: .; v_gene: TRBV6-6; CDR3aa: CASSRDFNTEAFF; CDR3nt: TGTGCCAGCAGTCGGGACTTTAACACTGAAGCTTTCTTT
abundance: once; j_gene: TRBJ2-7; d_gene: .; v_gene: TRBV7-2; CDR3aa: CASRFQPGEQYF; CDR3nt: TGTGCCAGCAGATTTCAGCCGGGCGAGCAGTACTTC
abundance: many; j_gene: TRBJ1-1; d_gene: .; v_gene: TRBV30; CDR3aa: CAWRQGPTEAFF; CDR3nt: TGTGCCTGGAGGCAGGGTCCCACTGAAGCTTTCTTT
abundance: .; j_gene: TRBJ2-1; d_gene: TRBD1; v_gene: TRBV5-1; CDR3aa: CASSFFVTGLSSYNEQFF; CDR3nt: TGCGCCAGCAGCTTTTTTGTGACAGGGCTGAGCTCCTACAATGAGCAGTTCTTC
abundance: .; j_gene: TRBJ1-2; d_gene: .; v_gene: TRBV30; CDR3aa: CAWSATGSLDTF; CDR3nt: TGTGCCTGGAGTGCTACCGGGTCCCTCGACACCTTC
abundance: .; j_gene: TRBJ1-1; d_gene: .; v_gene: TRBV6-5; CDR3aa: CASSSTGPEAFF; CDR3nt: TGTGCCAGCAGTAGCACAGGGCCTGAAGCTTTCTTT
abundance: .; j_gene: TRBJ1-4; d_gene: .; v_gene: TRBV7-9; CDR3aa: CASSLGGGLEKLFF; CDR3nt: TGTGCCAGCAGCTTGGGCGGGGGGCTCGAAAAACTGTTTTTT
abundance: once; j_gene: TRBJ2-5; d_gene: TRBD2; v_gene: TRBV10-2; CDR3aa: CASSVAGGSETQYF; CDR3nt: TGCGCCAGCTCTGTAGCGGGAGGCTCGGAGACCCAGTACTTC
abundance: many; j_gene: TRBJ2-2; d_gene: .; v_gene: TRBV6-1; CDR3aa: CASSEASRAELFF; CDR3nt: TGTGCCAGCAGTGAAGCGAGCAGGGCCGAGCTGTTTTTT
abundance: .; j_gene: TRBJ1-1; d_gene: .; v_gene: TRBV7-2; CDR3aa: CASSFTNPTEAFF; CDR3nt: TGTGCCAGCAGTTTCACCAACCCCACTGAAGCTTTCTTT
abundance: once; j_gene: TRBJ1-2; d_gene: .; v_gene: TRBV5-5; CDR3aa: CASSVGRANYGYTF; CDR3nt: TGTGCCAGCAGCGTGGGACGAGCTAACTATGGCTACACCTTC
abundance: few; j_gene: TRBJ1-5; d_gene: .; v_gene: TRBV19; CDR3aa: CASSLTGTSNQPQHF; CDR3nt: TGTGCCAGTAGCCTAACAGGAACTAGCAATCAGCCCCAGCATTTT
abundance: .; j_gene: TRBJ2-3; d_gene: TRBD2; v_gene: TRBV11-2; CDR3aa: CASSFLLGGRTDTQYF; CDR3nt: TGTGCCAGCAGCTTCCTTCTTGGCGGGAGAACAGATACGCAGTATTTT
abundance: .; j_gene: TRBJ1-3; d_gene: .; v_gene: TRBV28; CDR3aa: CASSFGLPSSGNTIYF; CDR3nt: TGTGCCAGCAGTTTCGGCCTTCCCAGCTCTGGAAACACCATATATTTT
abundance: .; j_gene: TRBJ2-5; d_gene: .; v_gene: TRBV2; CDR3aa: CASSDRWQETQYF; CDR3nt: TGTGCCAGCAGTGATAGATGGCAAGAGACCCAGTACTTC
abundance: .; j_gene: TRBJ1-2; d_gene: TRBD1; v_gene: TRBV2; CDR3aa: CASRWGTANYGYTF; CDR3nt: TGTGCCAGCAGATGGGGGACAGCCAACTATGGCTACACCTTC
abundance: .; j_gene: TRBJ2-7; d_gene: .; v_gene: TRBV7-2; CDR3aa: CASSSLGTSSYEQYF; CDR3nt: TGTGCCAGCAGCTCACTGGGGACGAGCTCCTACGAGCAGTACTTC
abundance: .; j_gene: TRBJ1-2; d_gene: .; v_gene: TRBV2; CDR3aa: CASSEAQANYGYTF; CDR3nt: TGTGCCAGCAGTGAAGCGCAAGCTAACTATGGCTACACCTTC
abundance: .; j_gene: TRBJ2-1; d_gene: TRBD2; v_gene: TRBV5-4; CDR3aa: CASSSTSGSNEQFF; CDR3nt: TGTGCCAGCAGCTCCACTAGCGGGAGCAATGAGCAGTTCTTC
abundance: .; j_gene: TRBJ1-2; d_gene: TRBD1; v_gene: TRBV5-1; CDR3aa: CASSLAGTGAGYTF; CDR3nt: TGCGCCAGCAGCTTGGCCGGGACAGGGGCCGGCTACACCTTC
abundance: .; j_gene: TRBJ2-1; d_gene: .; v_gene: TRBV28; CDR3aa: CASSLTSNNEQFF; CDR3nt: TGTGCCAGCAGTTTAACCTCCAACAATGAGCAGTTCTTC
abundance: .; j_gene: TRBJ1-5; d_gene: TRBD1; v_gene: TRBV18; CDR3aa: CASSGSTGVNQPQHF; CDR3nt: TGTGCCAGCTCGGGGTCGACAGGGGTCAATCAGCCCCAGCATTTT
abundance: .; j_gene: TRBJ2-7; d_gene: .; v_gene: TRBV7-2; CDR3aa: CASSSRYEQYF; CDR3nt: TGTGCCAGCAGCTCCCGATACGAGCAGTACTTC
abundance: .; j_gene: TRBJ2-2; d_gene: TRBD2; v_gene: TRBV6-6; CDR3aa: CASSQTSDTGELFF; CDR3nt: TGTGCCAGCAGCCAGACTAGCGACACCGGGGAGCTGTTTTTT
abundance: .; j_gene: TRBJ1-4; d_gene: .; v_gene: TRBV28; CDR3aa: CASSDGRRKNEKLFF; CDR3nt: TGTGCCAGCAGTGACGGACGGCGGAAGAATGAAAAACTGTTTTTT
abundance: .; j_gene: TRBJ2-3; d_gene: .; v_gene: TRBV6-4; CDR3aa: CASRPDFTDTQYF; CDR3nt: TGTGCCAGCCGACCGGACTTCACAGATACGCAGTATTTT